Each of the 5 T cell receptor beta chains below was sequenced from the same sample in a study of shared clonotypes between healthy human individuals. Some clones are missing from TCRdb's copy, which holds only in-frame ones; the method was immunoSEQ multiplex PCR. The data show around 300,000 clones, with 80% to 90% seen just once and roughly 16% held by the top ten. Input material: memory CD8+ T cells sorted from blood. Subset specified: CD45RO+ cells pooled with CCR7-negative TemRA cells. These receptors were taken from a man younger than 35 in good health.

This rearrangement joins TRBV14 to TRBJ2-1; no reliable D call. Trimming shortened V by 3 bases and J by 2 bases, and 11 bases separated the two germline ends. CDR3 size: 15 residues. CDR1 SGHDN and CDR2 FVKESK come from the germline V gene. The CDR3, as DNA: TGTGCCAGCAGCCACCCGAGGTTCACCTACAATGAGCAGTTCTTC. It translates to CASSHPRFTYNEQFF.

This chain uses TRBV28 with TRBJ1-4, with D tentatively TRBD1 (5 bases). CDR3 length equals 14 residues. Trimming took 2 bases from V and 7 from J, leaving 11 bases between them. Germline lookup yields CDR1 MDHEN and CDR2 SYDVKM. This CDR3 is CASSLQGLGEKLFF. Here the CDR3 DNA reads TGTGCCAGCAGTTTACAGGGTCTGGGTGAAAAACTGTTTTTT. Together with reference TRBV28 and TRBJ1-4, the CDR3 gives the full variable domain: DVKVTQSSRYLVKRTGEKVFLECVQDMDHENMFWYRQDPGLGLRLIYFSYDVKMKEKGDIPEGYSVSREKKERFSLILESASTNQTSMYLCASSLQGLGEKLFFGSGTQLSVL.

The rearrangement uses TRBV28 and TRBJ2-7, with D hard to call. The germline CDR1 and CDR2 sequences are MDHEN and SYDVKM. V was trimmed by 2 bases and J by 2 bases, leaving 7 bases between them. The CDR3 is made up of 13 amino acids. For the CDR3, the DNA is TGTGCCAGCAGTTTAACCCTTACCTACGAGCAGTACTTC. It encodes CASSLTLTYEQYF. Variable domain in full (rest from reference TRBV28 and TRBJ2-7): DVKVTQSSRYLVKRTGEKVFLECVQDMDHENMFWYRQDPGLGLRLIYFSYDVKMKEKGDIPEGYSVSREKKERFSLILESASTNQTSMYLCASSLTLTYEQYFGPGTRLTVT.

V gene TRBV4-3 combines with J gene TRBJ1-4, with D tentatively TRBD1 (6 bases). V dropped 1 base and J dropped 3 bases, with 15 bases sitting between them. CDR1 and CDR2 (germline): LGHNA, YSLEER. This CDR3 is 17 amino acids long. CDR3 in DNA: TGCGCCAGCAGCCAAGTCGCCGGTGGGGGGCCTAATGAAAAACTGTTTTTT. Encoded protein: CASSQVAGGGPNEKLFF.

This clone occurred once. The V call is TRBV15, the J call TRBJ2-7, with TRBD1 matching 9 bases. The CDR3 totals 15 residues. Germline assignment: CDR1 LNHNV and CDR2 YYDKDF (reference sequence). The V segment lost 0 bases and the J segment 6 bases; nucleotides outside the gene matches: 6. The CDR3 DNA follows: TGTGCCACCAGCAGAGAGGGGACAGGGAAGGCCGAGCAGTACTTC. It specifies CATSREGTGKAEQYF.